Listed here are 6 T cell receptor beta chains from one sample, sequenced in a study of regulatory T cells in long-lasting Graves disease. Described time point: newly diagnosed GD, antithyroid drugs for less than 3 months. Scientists built the TCR library using RNA that was extracted from PBMCs. With iRepertoire HTBI primers and Arm-PCR of CDR3 regions, TCR beta libraries were built. Via MiXCR, TCRdb re-called the multiplex PCR reads, giving one row per CDR3 protein. The data show more than 450,000 distinct CDR3 sequences, under 20% seen once. These same records also appear under a second study, on T cells in Graves' hyperthyroidism and ophthalmopathy.

The sequencing here drew on peripheral blood mononuclear cells (PBMCs), taken at new diagnosis, from a patient treated with antithyroid drugs. All receptors come from a man aged 35 to 55 with Graves disease.

This clonotype turned up a few times. The V gene is TRBV20-1, the J gene TRBJ2-7; maybe TRBD1 (5 bases). CDR3 size: 13 residues. Trimming took 0 bases from V and 3 from J, leaving 9 bases between them. Germline CDR1 DFQATT, CDR2 SNEGSKA (reference sequence). The DNA of the CDR3 is TGCAGTGCTAGAGATGCCAGGGTCTACGAGCAGTACTTC. Residues: CSARDARVYEQYF.

J is TRBJ2-5 and V is TRBV7-9; 7 bases match TRBD1. V lost 5 bases, J lost 2 bases, and 8 bases stayed unmatched. This CDR3 spans 15 amino acids. CDR1 and CDR2 from the germline V gene are SEHNR and FQNEAQ (reference sequence). CDR3: CASSRALGQQETQYF. CDR3 DNA: TGTGCCAGCAGCCGAGCGCTGGGACAGCAAGAGACCCAGTACTTC.

This clonotype was detected only a few times. The chain links TRBV10-2 to TRBJ1-1; D gene unclear. Trimming removed 7 bases from V and 3 bases from J, with 6 bases in between. Looked up from germline, CDR1 is WSHSY and CDR2 is SAAADI. The CDR3 is 11 amino acids. CDR3 amino acids: CASMVDTEAFF. The CDR3 DNA follows: TGCGCCAGCATGGTAGACACTGAAGCTTTCTTT.

This clonotype was recorded many times. CDR3 sequence: CASSFEHEQFF. For the CDR3, the DNA is TGTGCCAGCAGCTTCGAACATGAGCAGTTCTTC. The chain links TRBV5-5 to TRBJ2-1; D is unclear. The V and J ends lost 2 bases and 8 bases respectively, with 5 bases between them. The CDR3 is 11 residues long. The germline CDR1 and CDR2 sequences are SGHKS and YYEKEE (reference sequence).

This clonotype appeared a few times. The chain joins TRBV20-1 to TRBJ2-6, with 7 bases matching TRBD2. Per germline, CDR1 DFQATT and CDR2 SNEGSKA (reference sequence). V lost 6 bases and J lost 4; bases outside the gene matches: 21. This CDR3 contains 19 residues. CDR3 in DNA: TGCAGTGCAGAGAAACCGAGACTAGCCCCTTTAGGAGGGGCCAACGTCCTGACTTTC. This encodes CSAEKPRLAPLGGANVLTF.

A few counts support this clonotype. This chain links TRBV18 with TRBJ2-1, with TRBD1 identical over 7 bases. This CDR3 contains 15 residues. V was clipped by 1 base and J by 6 bases; unmatched bases: 6. Germline V gene data show CDR1 as KGHSH and CDR2 as LQKENI. CDR3 coding DNA: TGTGCCAGCTCACCACAGAAGGGGGCTCCCAATGAGCAGTTCTTC. It translates to CASSPQKGAPNEQFF.